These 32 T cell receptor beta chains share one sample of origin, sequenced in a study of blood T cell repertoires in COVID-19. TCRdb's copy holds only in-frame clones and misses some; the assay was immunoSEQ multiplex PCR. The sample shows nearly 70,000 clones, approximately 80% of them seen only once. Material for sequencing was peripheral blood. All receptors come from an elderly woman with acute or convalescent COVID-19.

The CDR3 DNA reads as TGTGCCAGCAGTTTCCGGCTGGGGGGGAGCTCTGGAAACACCATATATTTT. Protein: CASSFRLGGSSGNTIYF. The chain links TRBV28 to TRBJ1-3; D possibly corresponds to TRBD1 (5 bases). The CDR3 spans 17 residues. The germline CDR1 and CDR2 sequences are MDHEN and SYDVKM. V dropped 3 bases and J dropped 0 bases, with 15 bases sitting between them.

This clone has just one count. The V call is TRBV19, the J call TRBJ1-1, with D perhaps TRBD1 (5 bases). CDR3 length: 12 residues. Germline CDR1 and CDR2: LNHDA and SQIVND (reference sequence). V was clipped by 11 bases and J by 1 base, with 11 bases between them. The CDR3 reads CAARGGNTEAFF. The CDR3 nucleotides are TGTGCCGCACGGGGGGGGAACACTGAAGCTTTCTTT.

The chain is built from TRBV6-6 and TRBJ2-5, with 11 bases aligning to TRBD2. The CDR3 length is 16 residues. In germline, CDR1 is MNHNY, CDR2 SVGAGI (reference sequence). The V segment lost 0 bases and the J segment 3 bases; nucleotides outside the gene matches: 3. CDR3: CASSYSSGGGKETQYF. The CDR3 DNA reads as TGTGCCAGCAGTTACTCTAGCGGGGGGGGTAAAGAGACCCAGTACTTC.

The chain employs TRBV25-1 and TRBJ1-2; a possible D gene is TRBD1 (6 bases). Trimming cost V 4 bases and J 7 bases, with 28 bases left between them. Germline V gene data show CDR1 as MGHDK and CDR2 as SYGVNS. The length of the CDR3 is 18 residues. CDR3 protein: CASSADLTGIVGSSGYTF. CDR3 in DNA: TGTGCCAGCAGTGCCGATTTAACAGGGATTGTGGGCTCTTCTGGCTACACCTTC.

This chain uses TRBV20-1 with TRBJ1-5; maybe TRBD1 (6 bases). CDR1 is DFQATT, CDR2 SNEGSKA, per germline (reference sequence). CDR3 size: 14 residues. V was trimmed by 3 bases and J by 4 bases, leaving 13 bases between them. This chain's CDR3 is CSASLQGGNQPQHF. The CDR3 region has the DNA TGCAGTGCTAGTTTACAGGGAGGGAATCAGCCCCAGCATTTT.

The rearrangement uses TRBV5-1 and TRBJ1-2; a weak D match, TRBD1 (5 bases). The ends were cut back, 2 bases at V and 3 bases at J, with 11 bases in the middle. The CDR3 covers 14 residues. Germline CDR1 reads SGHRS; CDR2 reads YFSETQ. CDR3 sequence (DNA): TGCGCCAGCAGCTTAGCGACAGCCGACTATGGCTACACCTTC. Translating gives CASSLATADYGYTF.

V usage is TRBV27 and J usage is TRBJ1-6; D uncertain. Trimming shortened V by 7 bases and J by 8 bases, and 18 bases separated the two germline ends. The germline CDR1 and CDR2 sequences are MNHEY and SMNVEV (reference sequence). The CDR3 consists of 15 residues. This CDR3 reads CASTDWTGRDSPLHF. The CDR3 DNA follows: TGTGCCAGCACGGACTGGACGGGCCGGGATTCACCCCTCCACTTT.

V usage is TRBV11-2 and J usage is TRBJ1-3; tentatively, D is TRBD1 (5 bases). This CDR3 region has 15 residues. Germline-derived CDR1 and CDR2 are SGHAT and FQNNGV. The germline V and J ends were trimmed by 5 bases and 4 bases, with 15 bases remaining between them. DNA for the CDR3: TGTGCCAGCAGCCAGCAGGGTATGGGCGGAAACACCATATATTTT. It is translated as CASSQQGMGGNTIYF.

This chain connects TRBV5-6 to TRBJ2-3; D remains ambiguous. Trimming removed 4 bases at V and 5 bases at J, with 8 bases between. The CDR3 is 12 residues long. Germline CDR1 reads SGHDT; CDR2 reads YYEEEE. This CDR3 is CASSPSGDTQYF. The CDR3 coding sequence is TGTGCCAGCAGCCCATCAGGAGATACGCAGTATTTT. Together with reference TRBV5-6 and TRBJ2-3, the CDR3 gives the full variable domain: DAGVTQSPTHLIKTRGQQVTLRCSPKSGHDTVSWYQQALGQGPQFIFQYYEEEERQRGNFPDRFSGHQFPNYSSELNVNALLLGDSALYLCASSPSGDTQYFGPGTRLTVL.

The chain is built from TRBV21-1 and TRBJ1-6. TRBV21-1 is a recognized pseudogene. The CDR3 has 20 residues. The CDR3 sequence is CASTFGGVQGRILHNSPLHF. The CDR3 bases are TGTGCCAGCACTTTCGGGGGGGTGCAGGGGCGGATATTACATAATTCACCCCTCCACTTT.

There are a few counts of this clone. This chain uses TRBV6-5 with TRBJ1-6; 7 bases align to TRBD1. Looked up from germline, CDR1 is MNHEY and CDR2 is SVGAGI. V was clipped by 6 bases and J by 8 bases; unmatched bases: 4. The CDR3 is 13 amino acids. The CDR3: CASSRDRDSPLHF. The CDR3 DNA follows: TGTGCCAGCAGCAGGGACAGAGATTCACCCCTCCACTTT.

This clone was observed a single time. CDR3 loop: CASSLAGGDTQYF. The DNA for the CDR3 is TGTGCCAGCAGCTTAGCTGGGGGGGATACGCAGTATTTT. The chain carries TRBV7-9 and TRBJ2-3, with D tentatively TRBD2 (6 bases). CDR3 size: 13 residues. The V end was cut by 0 bases, the J end by 6 bases, with 7 bases between. CDR1 and CDR2 from the germline V gene are SEHNR and FQNEAQ (reference sequence).

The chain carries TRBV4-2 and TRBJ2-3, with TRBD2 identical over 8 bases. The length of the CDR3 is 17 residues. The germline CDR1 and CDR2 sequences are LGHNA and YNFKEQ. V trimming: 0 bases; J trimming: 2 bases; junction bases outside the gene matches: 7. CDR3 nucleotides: TGTGCCAGCAGCCAAGAAGGCGGCGGGGGGCCCACAGATACGCAGTATTTT. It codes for CASSQEGGGGPTDTQYF.

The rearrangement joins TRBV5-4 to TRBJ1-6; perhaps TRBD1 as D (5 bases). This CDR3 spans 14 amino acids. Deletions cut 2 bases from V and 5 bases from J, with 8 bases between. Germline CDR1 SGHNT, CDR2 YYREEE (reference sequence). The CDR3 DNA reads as TGTGCCAGCAGCTTTGGCAGGGATAATTCACCCCTCCACTTT. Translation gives CASSFGRDNSPLHF. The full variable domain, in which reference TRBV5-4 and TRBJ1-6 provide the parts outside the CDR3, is ETGVTQSPTHLIKTRGQQVTLRCSSQSGHNTVSWYQQALGQGPQFIFQYYREEENGRGNFPPRFSGLQFPNYSSELNVNALELDDSALYLCASSFGRDNSPLHFGNGTRLTVT.

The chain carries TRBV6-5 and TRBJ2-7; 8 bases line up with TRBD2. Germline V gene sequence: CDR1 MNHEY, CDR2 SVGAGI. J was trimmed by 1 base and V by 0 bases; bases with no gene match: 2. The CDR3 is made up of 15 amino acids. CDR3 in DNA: TGTGCCAGCAGTTACTCCGGGGGGGCATCCTACGAGCAGTACTTC. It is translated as CASSYSGGASYEQYF.

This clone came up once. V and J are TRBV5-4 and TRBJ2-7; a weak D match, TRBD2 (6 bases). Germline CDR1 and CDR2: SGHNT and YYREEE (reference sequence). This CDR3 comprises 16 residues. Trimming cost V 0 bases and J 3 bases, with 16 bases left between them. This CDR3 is CASSLASGGVNYEQYF. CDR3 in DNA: TGTGCCAGCAGCTTGGCATCCGGGGGAGTGAACTACGAGCAGTACTTC.

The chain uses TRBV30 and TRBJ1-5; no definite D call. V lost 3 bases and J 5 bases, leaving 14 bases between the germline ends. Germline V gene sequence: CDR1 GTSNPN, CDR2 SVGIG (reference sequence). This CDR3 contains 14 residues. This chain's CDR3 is CAWRGPGRDQPQHF. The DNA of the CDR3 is TGTGCCTGGAGAGGTCCGGGAAGAGATCAGCCCCAGCATTTT.

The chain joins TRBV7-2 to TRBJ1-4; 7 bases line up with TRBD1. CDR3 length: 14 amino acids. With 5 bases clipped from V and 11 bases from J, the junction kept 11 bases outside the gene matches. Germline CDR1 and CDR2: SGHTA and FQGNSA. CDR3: CASSRETGMWKLFF. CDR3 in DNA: TGTGCCAGCAGCCGTGAGACAGGGATGTGGAAACTGTTTTTT.

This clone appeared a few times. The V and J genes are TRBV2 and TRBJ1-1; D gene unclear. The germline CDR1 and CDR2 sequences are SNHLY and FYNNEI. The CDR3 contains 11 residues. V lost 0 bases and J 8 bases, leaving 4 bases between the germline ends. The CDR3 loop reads CASSEAAEAFF. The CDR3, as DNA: TGTGCCAGCAGTGAAGCGGCAGAAGCTTTCTTT. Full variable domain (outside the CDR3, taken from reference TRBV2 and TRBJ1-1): EPEVTQTPSHQVTQMGQEVILRCVPISNHLYFYWYRQILGQKVEFLVSFYNNEISEKSEIFDDQFSVERPDGSNFTLKIRSTKLEDSAMYFCASSEAAEAFFGQGTRLTVV.

DNA for the CDR3: TGTGCCAGCAGTGATATTTCCCGTCTAGCGTTACCTTTCTTT. Translated: CASSDISRLALPFF. V gene TRBV25-1 combines with J gene TRBJ1-1; D remains ambiguous. Germline CDR1 is MGHDK and CDR2 is SYGVNS. The CDR3 loop spans 14 amino acids. The ends were cut back, 3 bases at V and 12 bases at J, with 20 bases in the middle.

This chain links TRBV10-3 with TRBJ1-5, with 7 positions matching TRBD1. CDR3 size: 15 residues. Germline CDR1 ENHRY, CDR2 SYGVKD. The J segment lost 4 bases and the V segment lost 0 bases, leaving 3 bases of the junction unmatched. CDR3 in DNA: TGTGCCATCAGTGAGTCTCAGGACAGGAATCAGCCCCAGCATTTT. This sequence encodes CAISESQDRNQPQHF.

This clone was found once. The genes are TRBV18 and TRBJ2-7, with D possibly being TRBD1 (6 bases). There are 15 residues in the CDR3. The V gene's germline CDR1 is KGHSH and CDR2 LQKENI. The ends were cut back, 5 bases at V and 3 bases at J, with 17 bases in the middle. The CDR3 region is CASSTDRQLNYEQYF. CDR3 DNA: TGTGCCAGCTCAACCGACAGGCAGCTCAACTACGAGCAGTACTTC.

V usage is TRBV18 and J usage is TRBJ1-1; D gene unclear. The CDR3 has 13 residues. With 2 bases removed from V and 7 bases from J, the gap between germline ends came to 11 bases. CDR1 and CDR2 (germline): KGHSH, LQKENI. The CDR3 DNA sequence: TGTGCCAGCTCACCAGTCAGTCTTGGTGAAGCTTTCTTT. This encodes CASSPVSLGEAFF.

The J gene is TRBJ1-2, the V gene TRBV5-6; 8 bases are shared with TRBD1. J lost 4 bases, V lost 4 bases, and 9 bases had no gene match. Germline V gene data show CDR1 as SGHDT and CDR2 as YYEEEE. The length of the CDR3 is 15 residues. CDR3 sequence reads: CASSPQGATVYGYTF. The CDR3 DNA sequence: TGTGCCAGCAGCCCCCAGGGGGCTACCGTCTATGGCTACACCTTC.

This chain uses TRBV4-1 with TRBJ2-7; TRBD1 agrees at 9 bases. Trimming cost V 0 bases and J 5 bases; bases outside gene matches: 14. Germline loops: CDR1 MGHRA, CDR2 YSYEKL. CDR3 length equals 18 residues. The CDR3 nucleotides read TGCGCCAGCAGCCAAGATGGTCAAGCGACAGGGGGACCCAACGAGCAGTACTTC. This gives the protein CASSQDGQATGGPNEQYF.

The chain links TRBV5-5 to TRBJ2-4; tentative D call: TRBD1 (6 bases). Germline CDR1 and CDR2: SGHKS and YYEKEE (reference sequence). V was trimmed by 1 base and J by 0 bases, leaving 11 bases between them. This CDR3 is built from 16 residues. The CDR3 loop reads CASSLWAGAAKNIQYF. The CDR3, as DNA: TGTGCCAGCAGCTTGTGGGCAGGGGCAGCCAAAAACATTCAGTACTTC.

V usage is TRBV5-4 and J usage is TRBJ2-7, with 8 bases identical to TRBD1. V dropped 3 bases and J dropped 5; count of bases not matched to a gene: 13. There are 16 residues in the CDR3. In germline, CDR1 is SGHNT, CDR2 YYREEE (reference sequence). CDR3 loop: CASSSDRAGVYDEQYF. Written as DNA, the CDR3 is TGTGCCAGCAGCTCGGACAGGGCGGGTGTCTACGACGAGCAGTACTTC.

The CDR3: CASTGGPNTGELFF. CDR3 nucleotide sequence: TGTGCCAGCACGGGGGGACCGAACACCGGGGAGCTGTTTTTT. The rearrangement links TRBV6-5 to TRBJ2-2; 7 bases map to TRBD2. Germline assignment: CDR1 MNHEY and CDR2 SVGAGI. J was trimmed by 0 bases and V by 7 bases; bases with no gene match: 2. There are 14 residues in the CDR3.

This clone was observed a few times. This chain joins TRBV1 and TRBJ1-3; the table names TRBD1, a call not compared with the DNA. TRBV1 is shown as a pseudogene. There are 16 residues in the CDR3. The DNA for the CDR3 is TGCACCAGCAGCCAAGCATACAGGTCCTCTGGAAACACCATATATTTT. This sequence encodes CTSSQAYRSSGNTIYF.

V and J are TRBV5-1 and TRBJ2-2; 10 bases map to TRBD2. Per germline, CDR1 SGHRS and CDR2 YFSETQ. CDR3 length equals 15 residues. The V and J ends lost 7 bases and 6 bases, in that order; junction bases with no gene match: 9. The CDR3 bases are TGCGCCAGCGGGGGTGCTAGCGGGGGTTCCGGGGAGCTGTTTTTT. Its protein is CASGGASGGSGELFF.

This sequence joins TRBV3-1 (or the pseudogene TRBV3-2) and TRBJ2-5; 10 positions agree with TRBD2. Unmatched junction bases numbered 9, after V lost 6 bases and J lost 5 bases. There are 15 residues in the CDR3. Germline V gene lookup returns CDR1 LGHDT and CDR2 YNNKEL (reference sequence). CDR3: CASRSSGGARETQYF. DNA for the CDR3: TGTGCCAGCAGGTCGAGCGGGGGGGCTAGGGAGACCCAGTACTTC.

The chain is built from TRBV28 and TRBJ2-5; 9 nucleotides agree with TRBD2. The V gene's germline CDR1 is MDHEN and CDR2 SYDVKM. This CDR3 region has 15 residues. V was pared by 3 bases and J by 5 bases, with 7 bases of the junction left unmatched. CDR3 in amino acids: CASSFLAGAGETQYF. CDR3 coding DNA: TGTGCCAGCAGTTTCTTAGCGGGGGCCGGGGAGACCCAGTACTTC.